This T cell receptor beta chain is from a study of blood T cell repertoires in COVID-19. About the research overall: Acute and convalescent COVID-19 specimens originated in the United States, Italy and Spain. T cells, B-cell-depleted T cells, or PBMCs supplied cDNA or gDNA.

J gave up 4 bases and V 5 bases, and 7 bases lay outside the gene matches. Germline V gene data show CDR1 as SEHNR and CDR2 as FQNEAQ (reference sequence). The CDR3 runs 16 residues. The authors' processing: How many nucleated cells were present was estimated from reference gene primer amplification. Only in-frame clones appear in the TCRdb table, and some are missing; sequencing was by immunoSEQ multiplex PCR. For V, J and clone size, that table is used; D and trimming come from the DNA. The sample includes under 55,000 clones, around 79% of them seen just once. The table lists this clone with a few counts.

The chain has TRBV7-9 and TRBJ2-3; the match to TRBD2 covers 12 bases. This TCR derives from a man between 65 and 85 years old with acute or convalescent COVID-19. The sample was peripheral blood. CDR3 sequence reads: CASSLRLAGASDTQYF. As DNA, the CDR3 is TGTGCCAGCAGCCTAAGACTAGCGGGAGCTTCAGATACGCAGTATTTT. The full variable domain, rest sourced from reference TRBV7-9 and TRBJ2-3, is DTGVSQNPRHKITKRGQNVTFRCDPISEHNRLYWYRQTLGQGPEFLTYFQNEAQLEKSRLLSDRFSAERPKGSFSTLEIQRTEQGDSAMYLCASSLRLAGASDTQYFGPGTRLTVL.